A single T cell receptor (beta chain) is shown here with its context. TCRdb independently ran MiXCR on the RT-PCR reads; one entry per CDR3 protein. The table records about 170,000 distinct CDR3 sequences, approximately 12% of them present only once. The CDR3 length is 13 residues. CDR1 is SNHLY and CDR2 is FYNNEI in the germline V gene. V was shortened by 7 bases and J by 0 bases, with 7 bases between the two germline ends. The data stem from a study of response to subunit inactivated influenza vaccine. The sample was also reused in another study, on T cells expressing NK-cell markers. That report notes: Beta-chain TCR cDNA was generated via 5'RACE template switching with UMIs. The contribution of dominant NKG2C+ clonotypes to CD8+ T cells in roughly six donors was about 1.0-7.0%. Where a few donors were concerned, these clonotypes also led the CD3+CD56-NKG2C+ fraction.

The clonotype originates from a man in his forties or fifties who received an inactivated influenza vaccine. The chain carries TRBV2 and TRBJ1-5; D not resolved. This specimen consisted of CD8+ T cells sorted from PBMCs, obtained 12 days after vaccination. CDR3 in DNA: TGTGCCAGCACCCCCTTTAGCAATCAGCCCCAGCATTTT. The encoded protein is CASTPFSNQPQHF.